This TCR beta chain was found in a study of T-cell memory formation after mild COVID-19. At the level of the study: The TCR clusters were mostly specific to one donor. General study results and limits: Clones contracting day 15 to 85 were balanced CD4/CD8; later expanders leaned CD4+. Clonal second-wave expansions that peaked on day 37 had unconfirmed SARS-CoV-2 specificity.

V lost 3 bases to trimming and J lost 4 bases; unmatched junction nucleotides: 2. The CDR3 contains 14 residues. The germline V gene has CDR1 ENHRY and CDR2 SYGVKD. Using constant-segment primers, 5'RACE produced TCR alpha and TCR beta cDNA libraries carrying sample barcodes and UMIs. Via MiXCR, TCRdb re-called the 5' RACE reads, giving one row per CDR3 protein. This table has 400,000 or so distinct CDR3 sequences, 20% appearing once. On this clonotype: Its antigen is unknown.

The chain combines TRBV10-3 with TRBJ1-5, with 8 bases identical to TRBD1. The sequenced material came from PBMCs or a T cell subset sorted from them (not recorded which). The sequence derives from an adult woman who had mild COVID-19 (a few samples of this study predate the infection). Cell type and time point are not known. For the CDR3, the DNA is TGTGCCATCAGTGAACAGGGGGGTAATCAGCCCCAGCATTTT. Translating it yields CAISEQGGNQPQHF.